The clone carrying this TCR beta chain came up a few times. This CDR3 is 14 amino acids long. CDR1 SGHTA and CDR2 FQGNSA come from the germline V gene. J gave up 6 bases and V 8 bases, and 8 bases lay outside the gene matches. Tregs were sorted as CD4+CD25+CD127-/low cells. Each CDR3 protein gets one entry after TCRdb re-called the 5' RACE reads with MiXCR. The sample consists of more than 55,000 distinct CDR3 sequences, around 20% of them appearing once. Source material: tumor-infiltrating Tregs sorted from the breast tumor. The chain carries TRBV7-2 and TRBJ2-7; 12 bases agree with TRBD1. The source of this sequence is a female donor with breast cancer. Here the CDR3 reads CASGRDRGRGEQYF. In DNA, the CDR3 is TGTGCCAGCGGCCGGGACAGGGGGCGCGGCGAGCAGTACTTC. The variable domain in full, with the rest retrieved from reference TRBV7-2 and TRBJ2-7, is GAGVSQSPSNKVTEKGKDVELRCDPISGHTALYWYRQSLGQGLEFLIYFQGNSAPDKSGLPSDRFSAERTGGSVSTLTIQRTQQEDSAVYLCASGRDRGRGEQYFGPGTRLTVT.